These T cell receptor beta chains were read from a single sample in a study of control samples from healthy donors and cancer patients. The method was immunoSEQ multiplex PCR; TCRdb's version includes in-frame clones alone and lacks a portion of them. The sample lists tens of thousands of clones; 91% were seen once. Sequenced: blood. The receptor set was obtained from a young woman in good health. Both conserved end residues are part of each CDR3. Each record gives: V gene, D gene, J gene, clone size, CDR3 DNA, CDR3 protein. The D gene is left open where the match is weak. Not every row has a clone size; where given, it reads once, few, many or a size class.

>TRBV6-2/TRBV6-3|TRBD1|TRBJ1-1|once
TGTGCCAGCAGTTTCCCCCACCAGACAGGGCTGAACACTGAAGCTTTCTTT
CASSFPHQTGLNTEAFF
>TRBV25-1|-|TRBJ2-1|-
TGTGCCAGCGGGACAGGGAAGATAGCGGGAGAATCCTACAATGAGCAGTTCTTC
CASGTGKIAGESYNEQFF
>TRBV6-6|-|TRBJ2-6|-
TGTGCCAGCAGTTACTCGATTACCTCTGGGGCCAACGTCCTGACTTTC
CASSYSITSGANVLTF
>TRBV27|-|TRBJ2-4|-
TGTGCCAGCAGTTTATCCATATCGGACACCAAAAACATTCAGTACTTC
CASSLSISDTKNIQYF
>TRBV7-2|-|TRBJ2-1|-
TGTGCCAGCAGCTTAGGAGGGGCCACCTACAATGAGCAGTTCTTC
CASSLGGATYNEQFF
>TRBV2|-|TRBJ1-1|once
TGTGCCAGCTCCAGGGGACGCACTGAAGCTTTCTTT
CASSRGRTEAFF
>TRBV30|TRBD2|TRBJ2-7|-
TGTGCCTGGAGTGACCTTGGCGGGAGAGGGTACGAGCAGTACTTC
CAWSDLGGRGYEQYF
>TRBV29-1|TRBD1|TRBJ1-1|-
TGCAGCGTTGAGGCAGGGGGAAGGACTGAAGCTTTCTTT
CSVEAGGRTEAFF
>TRBV28|-|TRBJ1-1|-
TGTGCCAGCAGTTTGGACCTGAACACTGAAGCTTTCTTT
CASSLDLNTEAFF
>TRBV6-5|-|TRBJ1-1|-
TGTGCCAGCAGCTCCACGCTTGAAGCTTTCTTT
CASSSTLEAFF
>TRBV5-1|-|TRBJ1-1|-
TGCGCCAGCAGCTTGAACCCAGGGTTTTGGAAAAACACTGAAGCTTTCTTT
CASSLNPGFWKNTEAFF
>TRBV4-2|TRBD1|TRBJ2-3|-
TGTGCCAGCAGCCAAAGGACAGGTAGCACAGATACGCAGTATTTT
CASSQRTGSTDTQYF
>TRBV28|-|TRBJ1-3|-
TGTGCCAGCAGTTCCTCCGGACCCGAATCTGGAAACACCATATATTTT
CASSSSGPESGNTIYF
>TRBV6-5|TRBD1|TRBJ1-2|-
TGTGCCAACGGACAGGGGTTGGATTTATATGGCTACACCTTC
CANGQGLDLYGYTF
>TRBV28|TRBD1|TRBJ1-5|-
TGTGCCAGCAGTGGGCAAATGCCGGGACAGGGAAGCAATCAGCCCCAGCATTTT
CASSGQMPGQGSNQPQHF
>TRBV6-4|-|TRBJ2-6|few
TGTGCCAGCAGTCCCCAGAGCTCTGGGGCCAACGTCCTGACTTTC
CASSPQSSGANVLTF
>TRBV6-5|-|TRBJ1-6|-
TGTGCCAGCAGTTACCTCCCCAGCTCCTATAATTCACCCCTCCACTTT
CASSYLPSSYNSPLHF
>TRBV29-1|TRBD1|TRBJ1-2|-
TGCAGCGCCCTAGACAGGGGATTCAACTATGGCTACACCTTC
CSALDRGFNYGYTF
>TRBV5-1|-|TRBJ1-1|-
TGCGCCAGCAGCTGGGACACAACTGAAGCTTTCTTT
CASSWDTTEAFF
>TRBV30|-|TRBJ2-5|-
TGTGCCTGGAGAGGGACCGCTCCCGGGGCCCAGTACTTC
CAWRGTAPGAQYF
>TRBV14|-|TRBJ2-1|-
TGTGCCAGCAGCCAAGGGTACAATGAGCAGTTCTTC
CASSQGYNEQFF
>TRBV4-2|-|TRBJ1-4|-
TGTGCCAGCAGCCAAGATCGCCCGGGGGGCTGGGAAGAAAAACTGTTTTTT
CASSQDRPGGWEEKLFF
>TRBV7-2|-|TRBJ1-1|-
TGTGCCAGCAGCCTGAAATTGTGGGTCACTCATAACACTGAAGCTTTCTTT
CASSLKLWVTHNTEAFF